The clone carrying this TCR beta chain was seen a handful of times. Only in-frame clones appear in the TCRdb table, and some are missing; sequencing was by immunoSEQ multiplex PCR. The repertoire consists of under 200,000 clones, with around 90% occurring once and the leading ten covering around 4%. The entry originates in a study of T cell responses to AZD1222 COVID-19 vaccine. The CDR3 has 17 amino acids. The junction had 9 bases not matched to a gene; V was cut back by 3 bases and J by 8 bases. Germline V gene data show CDR1 as SGDLS and CDR2 as YYNGEE. Sequencing was performed on peripheral blood, taken on day 0 of MenACWY control vaccination. This TCR was sampled from an adult in good health. This chain connects TRBV9 to TRBJ2-1, with TRBD2 matching 15 bases. This CDR3 reads CASSALAGLAGGDEQFF. The DNA of the CDR3 is TGTGCCAGCAGCGCCCTCGCGGGACTAGCGGGAGGCGATGAGCAGTTCTTC.